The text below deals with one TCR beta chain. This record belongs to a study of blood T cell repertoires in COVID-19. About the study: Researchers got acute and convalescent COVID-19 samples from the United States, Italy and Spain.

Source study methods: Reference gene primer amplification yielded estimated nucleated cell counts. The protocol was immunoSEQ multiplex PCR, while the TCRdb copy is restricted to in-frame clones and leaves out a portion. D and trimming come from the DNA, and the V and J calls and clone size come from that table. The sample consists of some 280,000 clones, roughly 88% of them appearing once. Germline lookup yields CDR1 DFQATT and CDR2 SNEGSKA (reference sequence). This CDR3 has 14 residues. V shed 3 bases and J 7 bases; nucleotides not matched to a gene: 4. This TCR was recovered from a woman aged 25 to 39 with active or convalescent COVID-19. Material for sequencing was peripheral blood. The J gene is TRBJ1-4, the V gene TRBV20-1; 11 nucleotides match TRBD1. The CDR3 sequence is CSASEGQGGEKLFF. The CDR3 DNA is TGCAGTGCTAGTGAGGGACAGGGGGGTGAAAAACTGTTTTTT.